This record looks at one TCR beta chain sequence and its context. Repertoires were generated with immunoSEQ multiplex PCR, while TCRdb's copy carries only in-frame clones and drops some. The sample consists of about 49,000 clones, approximately 90% of them appearing once. This sample is part of a study of T cell changes during pregnancy in multiple sclerosis. The CDR3 has 14 amino acids. Germline V gives CDR1 SNHLY, CDR2 FYNNEI. The V end was cut by 6 bases, the J end by 2 bases, with 10 bases between. This TCR was recovered from a female donor in good health, enrolled as a control in a pregnancy study. The sequencing here drew on CD4+ T cells from peripheral blood mononuclear cells, taken in the second trimester of pregnancy. The V call is TRBV2, the J call TRBJ2-2, with D possibly matching TRBD1 (6 bases). This CDR3 is CASRPDSNTGELFF. The CDR3 DNA is TGTGCCAGCAGGCCGGACAGCAACACCGGGGAGCTGTTTTTT.